Below, one T cell receptor beta chain is given with its context. Antigen: not known. Since a much larger clone is just one base distant, this may be a read error. The entry originates in a study of CD8+CD57+ T cells in acquired aplastic anemia. Study context: Average DNA yield from sorted CD4+ and CD8+ cells was about 3 ug. The study obtained about 9.9 million reads on average for CD4+ cells from healthy donors. Findings and caveats of the study: Shared by patients and controls, 25 to 30 CD8+ CDR3s were abundant in patients.

Germline V lookup: CDR1 SGHRS, CDR2 YFSETQ. The CDR3 spans 15 residues. J was trimmed by 11 bases and V by 0 bases; bases with no gene match: 13. The study profiled TCR beta VDJ and CDR3 using genomic DNA as template. TCRdb reprocessed the reads via MiXCR and lists one record per CDR3 protein. The sample lists about 210,000 distinct CDR3 sequences; roughly 35% were seen once. This clonotype was sampled from a human donor in good health, serving as a control. Sequencing was done on a sample of sorted CD4+, CD8+, or CD8+CD57+ T cells (not recorded which) from PBMCs. The chain carries TRBV5-1 and TRBJ2-5, with 7 bases fitting TRBD1. As DNA, the CDR3 is TGCGCCAGCAGCTTGGGTGGGACAGTAACCAATGAGCAGTACTTC. As protein: CASSLGGTVTNEQYF.